This T cell receptor (beta chain) was documented in a study of shared clonotypes between healthy human individuals. Repertoires were generated with immunoSEQ multiplex PCR, while TCRdb's copy carries only in-frame clones and drops some. The data show some 580,000 clones, with more than 95% seen just once and 0.3% held by the top ten. With regard to this clone: The same CDR3 also results from other DNA sequences found in this sample.

This CDR3 region has 15 residues. CDR1 is LGHNA, CDR2 YSLEER, per germline. The V and J ends lost 1 base and 1 base, in that order; junction bases with no gene match: 0. CD8 cells regarded as naive lacked CD45RO, were positively chosen for CCR7, and omitted terminally differentiated effector memory CD45RA+ cells. The specimen sequenced was naive CD8+ T cells sorted from blood. The chain is built from TRBV4-3 and TRBJ2-3; 9 bases are a match to TRBD1. The TCR was taken from a man aged 30-40 years in good health. The CDR3 nucleotides read TGCGCCAGCAGCCAAGGGACAGGGGGCACAGATACGCAGTATTTT. Translating it yields CASSQGTGGTDTQYF.